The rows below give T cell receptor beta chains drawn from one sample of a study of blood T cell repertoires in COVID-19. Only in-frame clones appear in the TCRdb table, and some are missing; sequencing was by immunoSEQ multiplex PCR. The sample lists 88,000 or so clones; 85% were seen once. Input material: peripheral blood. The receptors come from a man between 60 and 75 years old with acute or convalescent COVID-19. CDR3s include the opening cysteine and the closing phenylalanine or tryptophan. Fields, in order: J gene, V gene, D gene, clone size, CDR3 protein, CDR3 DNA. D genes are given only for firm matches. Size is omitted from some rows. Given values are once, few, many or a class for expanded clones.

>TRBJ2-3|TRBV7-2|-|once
CASSLRGGDHTQYF
TGTGCCAGCAGCTTAAGAGGGGGTGATCATACGCAGTATTTT
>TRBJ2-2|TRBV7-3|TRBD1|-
CASSLSGTANTGELFF
TGTGCCAGCAGCCTATCCGGGACAGCGAACACCGGGGAGCTGTTTTTT
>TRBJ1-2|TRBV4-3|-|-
CASSQDRTAGSYGYTF
TGCGCCAGCAGCCAAGACCGGACCGCCGGGAGCTATGGCTACACCTTC
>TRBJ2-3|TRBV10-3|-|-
CAISEGAASSTDTQYF
TGTGCCATCAGTGAAGGGGCAGCGAGTAGCACAGATACGCAGTATTTT
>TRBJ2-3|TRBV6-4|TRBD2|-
CASSPLASTDTQYF
TGTGCCAGCAGTCCACTAGCGAGCACAGATACGCAGTATTTT
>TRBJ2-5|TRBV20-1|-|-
CSASLSQETQYF
TGCAGTGCTAGTCTCAGCCAAGAGACCCAGTACTTC
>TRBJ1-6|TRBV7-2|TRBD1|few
CASSLGTGRYSPLHF
TGTGCCAGCAGCTTAGGGACAGGGAGATATTCACCCCTCCACTTT
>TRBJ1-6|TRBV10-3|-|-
CAISSGAGSPLHF
TGTGCCATCAGTTCAGGTGCCGGCTCACCCCTCCACTTT
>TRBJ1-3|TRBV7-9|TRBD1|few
CASSLGQAGNTIYF
TGTGCCAGCAGCTTGGGACAGGCTGGGAACACCATATATTTT
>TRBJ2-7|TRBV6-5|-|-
CASSHGGIQYF
TGTGCCAGCAGCCATGGGGGGATTCAGTACTTC
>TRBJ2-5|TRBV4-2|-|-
CASSQDPRKTQYF
TGTGCCAGCAGCCAAGACCCCAGGAAGACCCAGTACTTC
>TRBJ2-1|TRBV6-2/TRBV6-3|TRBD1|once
CASSYNQGAYNEQFF
TGTGCCAGCAGTTATAACCAGGGGGCATACAATGAGCAGTTCTTC
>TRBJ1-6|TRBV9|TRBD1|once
CASSGETGGLNSPLHF
TGTGCCAGCAGCGGAGAGACAGGGGGCCTCAATTCACCCCTCCACTTT
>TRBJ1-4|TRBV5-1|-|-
CASSPGELRGYEKLFF
TGCGCCAGCAGCCCGGGGGAGCTCCGAGGCTATGAAAAACTGTTTTTT
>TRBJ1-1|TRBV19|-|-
CASSIGPGWTPNTEAFF
TGTGCCAGTAGTATAGGTCCGGGGTGGACGCCAAACACTGAAGCTTTCTTT
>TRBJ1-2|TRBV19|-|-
CASSLLPGADNYGYTF
TGTGCCAGTAGTCTACTTCCGGGAGCAGATAACTATGGCTACACCTTC
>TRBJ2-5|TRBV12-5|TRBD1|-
CASGLGNRGGSGSETQYF
TGTGCTAGTGGTTTGGGAAACAGGGGCGGGTCTGGGTCCGAGACCCAGTACTTC
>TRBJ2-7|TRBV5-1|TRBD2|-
CASSLVGTSEHYEQYF
TGCGCCAGCAGCTTGGTCGGGACTAGCGAGCACTACGAGCAGTACTTC
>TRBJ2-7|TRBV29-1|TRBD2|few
CSVSGGAVEIIGYEQYF
TGCAGCGTCTCGGGGGGGGCCGTCGAGATCATAGGCTACGAGCAGTACTTC
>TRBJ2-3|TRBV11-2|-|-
CASSLDSGTDTQYF
TGTGCCAGCAGCTTAGATTCTGGCACAGATACGCAGTATTTT
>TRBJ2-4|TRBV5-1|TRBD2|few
CASSLRTSGGAKNIQYF
TGCGCCAGCAGCTTGCGGACTTCCGGGGGGGCCAAAAACATTCAGTACTTC
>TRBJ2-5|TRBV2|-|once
CASTHRASLRGETQYF
TGTGCCAGCACTCACCGGGCCTCACTAAGGGGGGAGACCCAGTACTTC
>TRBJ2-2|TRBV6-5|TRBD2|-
CASTWTRWNGELFF
TGTGCCAGCACCTGGACTAGATGGAACGGGGAGCTGTTTTTT
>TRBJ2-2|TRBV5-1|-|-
CASSLRRGNTGELFF
TGCGCCAGCAGCTTGAGGCGGGGTAACACCGGGGAGCTGTTTTTT
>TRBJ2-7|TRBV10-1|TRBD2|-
CASSAGLAGFDEQYF
TGCGCCAGCAGTGCGGGACTAGCGGGCTTTGACGAGCAGTACTTC
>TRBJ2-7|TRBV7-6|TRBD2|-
CASSQLAGDRYEQYF
TGTGCCAGCAGCCAGCTAGCGGGAGACAGGTACGAGCAGTACTTC
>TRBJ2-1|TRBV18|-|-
CASSPDPSYTRFHNEQFF
TGTGCCAGCTCACCAGACCCCAGCTATACTAGGTTCCACAATGAGCAGTTCTTC
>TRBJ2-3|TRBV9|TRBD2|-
CASRPGTISTDTQYF
TGTGCCAGCAGACCCGGGACTATAAGCACAGATACGCAGTATTTT
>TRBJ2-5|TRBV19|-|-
CASSIGRDQETQYF
TGTGCCAGTAGTATTGGCAGGGACCAAGAGACCCAGTACTTC
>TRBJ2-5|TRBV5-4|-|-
CASSLAGRQETQYF
TGTGCCAGCAGCTTGGCTGGCAGGCAAGAGACCCAGTACTTC
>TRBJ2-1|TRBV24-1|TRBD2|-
CATIGLAYYNEQFF
TGTGCCACCATCGGACTAGCCTACTACAATGAGCAGTTCTTC
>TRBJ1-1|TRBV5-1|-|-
CASSLGGLQNTEAFF
TGCGCCAGCAGCTTGGGAGGACTACAGAACACTGAAGCTTTCTTT
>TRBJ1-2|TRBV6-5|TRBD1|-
CASSRQGRNNYGYTF
TGTGCCAGCAGTAGACAGGGACGTAATAACTATGGCTACACCTTC
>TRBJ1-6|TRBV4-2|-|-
CASSQEESSYNSPLHF
TGTGCCAGCAGCCAGGAGGAGAGCTCCTATAATTCACCCCTCCACTTT
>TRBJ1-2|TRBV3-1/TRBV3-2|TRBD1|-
CASSWDRGNYGYTF
TGTGCCAGCAGCTGGGACAGGGGAAACTATGGCTACACCTTC
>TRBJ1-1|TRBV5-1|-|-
CASSLSGTEAFF
TGCGCCAGCAGCTTGTCAGGTACTGAAGCTTTCTTT
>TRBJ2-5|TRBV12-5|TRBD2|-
CASGKRGGFQETQYF
TGTGCTAGTGGCAAGCGGGGGGGATTCCAAGAGACCCAGTACTTC
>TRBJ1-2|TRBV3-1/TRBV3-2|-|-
CASSQGQGYGYTF
TGTGCCAGCAGCCAAGGCCAGGGCTATGGCTACACCTTC
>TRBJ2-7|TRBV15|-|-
CATSRDRTDEQYF
TGTGCCACCAGCAGAGATAGGACAGACGAGCAGTACTTC
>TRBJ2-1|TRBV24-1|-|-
CATSDTQGRGNEQFF
TGTGCCACCAGTGATACCCAGGGAAGAGGCAATGAGCAGTTCTTC
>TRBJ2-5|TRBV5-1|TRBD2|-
CASSPGTSGLQETQYF
TGCGCCAGCAGTCCCGGGACTAGCGGGCTCCAAGAGACCCAGTACTTC
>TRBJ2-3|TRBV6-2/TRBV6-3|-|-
CASSRTGNPPTDTQYF
TGTGCCAGCAGTCGCACAGGGAACCCACCCACAGATACGCAGTATTTT
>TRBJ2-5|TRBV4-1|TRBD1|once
CASSQEGTGSETQYF
TGCGCCAGCAGCCAAGAAGGGACAGGGTCGGAGACCCAGTACTTC
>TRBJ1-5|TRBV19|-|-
CASSRQDNQPQHF
TGTGCCAGTAGTCGGCAGGACAATCAGCCCCAGCATTTT
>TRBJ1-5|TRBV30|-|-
CAWSIGDTNQPQHF
TGTGCCTGGAGTATCGGGGACACCAATCAGCCCCAGCATTTT
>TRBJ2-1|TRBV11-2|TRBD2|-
CASSLDSRGSSYNEQFF
TGTGCCAGCAGCTTAGATTCGCGCGGGAGCTCCTACAATGAGCAGTTCTTC
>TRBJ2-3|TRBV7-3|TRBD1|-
CASKGQGSSDTQYF
TGTGCCAGCAAGGGACAGGGGTCGTCAGATACGCAGTATTTT
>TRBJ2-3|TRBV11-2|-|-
CASSLAPLLAGTDTQYF
TGTGCCAGCAGCTTAGCACCCCTACTAGCAGGCACAGATACGCAGTATTTT
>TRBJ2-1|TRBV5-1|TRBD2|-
CASSLGLAENNEQFF
TGCGCCAGCAGCTTGGGGCTAGCGGAGAACAATGAGCAGTTCTTC
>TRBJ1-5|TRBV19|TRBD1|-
CASSQFGTGGNQPQHF
TGTGCCAGTAGCCAATTCGGGACAGGCGGCAATCAGCCCCAGCATTTT
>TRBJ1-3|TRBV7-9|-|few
CASSFQGLSGNTIYF
TGTGCCAGCAGCTTCCAGGGGTTATCTGGAAACACCATATATTTT
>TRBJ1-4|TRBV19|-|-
CASRLQGANEKLFF
TGTGCCAGTAGACTACAGGGTGCTAATGAAAAACTGTTTTTT
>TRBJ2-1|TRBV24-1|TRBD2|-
CATSLSGKYNEQFF
TGTGCCACCAGCCTGAGCGGGAAATACAATGAGCAGTTCTTC
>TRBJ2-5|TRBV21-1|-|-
CASSKGDSLQETQYF
TGTGCCAGCAGCAAAGGAGACAGCCTCCAAGAGACCCAGTACTTC
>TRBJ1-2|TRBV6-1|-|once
CASSPTEAYGYTF
TGTGCCAGCAGCCCGACAGAAGCCTATGGCTACACCTTC
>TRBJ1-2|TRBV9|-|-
CASSVLGGARGALSGYTF
TGTGCCAGCAGCGTCTTAGGGGGGGCCAGAGGTGCGTTATCTGGCTACACCTTC
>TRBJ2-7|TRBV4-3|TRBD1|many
CASSQTPGQGGNEQYF
TGCGCCAGCAGCCAGACCCCGGGACAGGGAGGGAACGAGCAGTACTTC
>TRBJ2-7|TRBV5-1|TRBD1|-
CASSLGQGAYEQYF
TGCGCCAGCAGCCTGGGACAGGGGGCCTACGAGCAGTACTTC